These 9 T cell receptor beta chains were all obtained from the same sample, sequenced in a study of tumor-infiltrating lymphocytes in localized non-small cell lung cancer. The protocol was immunoSEQ multiplex PCR, while the TCRdb copy is restricted to in-frame clones and leaves out a portion. Here the sample spans under 15,000 clones, 65% to 85% being singletons. Sequencing was carried out using lung tumor tissue. The receptor set was obtained from a human donor with non-small cell lung cancer.

The chain recombines TRBV2 with TRBJ1-5; 12 nucleotides match TRBD1. The trim removed 7 bases at V and 6 bases at J, leaving 10 bases unmatched. The CDR3 totals 16 residues. Germline V gene sequence: CDR1 SNHLY, CDR2 FYNNEI. CDR3 nucleotide sequence: TGTGCCAGCACCCGGGACAGGGGGCAAAGGGGTCAGCCCCAGCATTTT. This translates into CASTRDRGQRGQPQHF.

The rearrangement uses TRBV6-1 and TRBJ1-5; D remains ambiguous. Trimming stripped 0 bases from V and 3 bases from J, with 15 bases between. The CDR3 runs 17 residues. Germline V CDR1 and CDR2: MNHNS, SASEGT. The CDR3 nucleotides are TGTGCCAGCAGTGAAGCCTTAATAGGGTCATTCAATCAGCCCCAGCATTTT. Amino acids: CASSEALIGSFNQPQHF.

The chain links TRBV7-2 to TRBJ2-3; the match to TRBD2 covers 9 bases. There are 17 residues in the CDR3. V was clipped by 1 base and J by 1 base; unmatched bases: 6. Per the germline V gene, CDR1 is SGHTA and CDR2 is FQGNSA. CDR3 in amino acids: CASSLGLLAGGTDTQYF. CDR3 nucleotide sequence: TGTGCCAGCAGCTTAGGGCTCTTAGCGGGGGGCACAGATACGCAGTATTTT.

The chain links TRBV7-2 to TRBJ1-1; possible D gene TRBD1, 6 bases. Trimming took off 10 bases at V and 1 base at J, with 10 bases between the two ends. The length of the CDR3 is 12 residues. Germline V gene sequence: CDR1 SGHTA, CDR2 FQGNSA. CDR3 amino acids: CATGQTNTEAFF. CDR3 DNA: TGTGCCACCGGACAGACGAACACTGAAGCTTTCTTT.

J is TRBJ1-2 and V is TRBV5-4, with TRBD1 matching 7 bases. This CDR3 comprises 15 residues. Losses at the gene ends were 4 bases for V and 4 bases for J; bases not matched to a gene: 10. Per germline, CDR1 SGHNT and CDR2 YYREEE (reference sequence). CDR3 in DNA: TGTGCCAGCAGCCCTCGGACAGGTGGAGGCTATGGCTACACCTTC. Its protein product is CASSPRTGGGYGYTF.

The chain joins TRBV4-2 to TRBJ2-5, with 8 bases matching TRBD2. TRBJ2-7 explains the end of the DNA better; the J call may be wrong. The length of the CDR3 is 15 residues. The V gene's germline CDR1 is LGHNA and CDR2 YNFKEQ. The DNA of the CDR3 is TGTGCCAGCAGCCAAGATAACGGGGGGGCCTACGAGCAGTACTTC. Translating gives CASSQDNGGAYEQYF.

The rearrangement uses TRBV19 and TRBJ2-6; D ambiguous. In germline, CDR1 is LNHDA, CDR2 SQIVND (reference sequence). The V end lost 9 bases, the J end lost 0 bases, and 18 bases lay between the germline ends. This CDR3 is 17 amino acids long. The CDR3 sequence: CASGPGQVNSGANVLTF. The CDR3 DNA is TGTGCCAGCGGCCCGGGCCAGGTAAACTCTGGGGCCAACGTCCTGACTTTC.

This chain connects TRBV4-1 to TRBJ1-1, with D tentatively TRBD1 (5 bases). The V and J ends lost 0 bases and 7 bases respectively, with 15 bases between them. The CDR3 has 15 residues. Germline V gives CDR1 MGHRA, CDR2 YSYEKL. CDR3 protein: CASSQDGSWGDEAFF. The CDR3 coding sequence is TGCGCCAGCAGCCAAGATGGGAGTTGGGGGGATGAAGCTTTCTTT.

The rearrangement uses TRBV2 and TRBJ1-5, with unresolved D. V shed 3 bases and J shed 0 bases, with 6 bases lying between them. This CDR3 has 14 residues. Germline lookup yields CDR1 SNHLY and CDR2 FYNNEI. Here the CDR3 reads CASSDWNSNQPQHF. In nucleotides, the CDR3 is TGTGCCAGCAGTGACTGGAATAGCAATCAGCCCCAGCATTTT.